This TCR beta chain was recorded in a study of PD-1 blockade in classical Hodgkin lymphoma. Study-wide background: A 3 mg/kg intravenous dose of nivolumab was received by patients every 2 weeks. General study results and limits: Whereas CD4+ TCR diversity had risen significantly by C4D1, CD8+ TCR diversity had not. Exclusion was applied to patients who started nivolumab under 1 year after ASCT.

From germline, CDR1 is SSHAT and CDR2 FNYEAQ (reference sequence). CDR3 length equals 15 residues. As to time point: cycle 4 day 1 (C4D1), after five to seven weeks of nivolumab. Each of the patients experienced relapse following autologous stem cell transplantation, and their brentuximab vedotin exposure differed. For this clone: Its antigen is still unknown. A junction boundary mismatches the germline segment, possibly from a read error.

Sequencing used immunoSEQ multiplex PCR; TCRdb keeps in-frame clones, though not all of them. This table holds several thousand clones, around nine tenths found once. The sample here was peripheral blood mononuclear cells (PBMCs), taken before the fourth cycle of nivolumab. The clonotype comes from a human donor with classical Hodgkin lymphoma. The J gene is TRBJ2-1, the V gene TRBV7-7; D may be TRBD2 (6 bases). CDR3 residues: CASSSGTGSYNEQFF. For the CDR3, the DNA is TGTGCTAGCAGCTCCGGGACTGGCTCCTACAATGAGCAGTTCTTC.